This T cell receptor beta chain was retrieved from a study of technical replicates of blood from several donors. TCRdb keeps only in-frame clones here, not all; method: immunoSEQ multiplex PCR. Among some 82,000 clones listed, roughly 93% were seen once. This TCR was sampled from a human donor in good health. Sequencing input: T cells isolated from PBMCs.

CDR3 loop: CASRVAADTQYF. The CDR3 coding sequence is TGTGCCAGCAGGGTGGCCGCAGATACGCAGTATTTT. V usage is TRBV6-5 and J usage is TRBJ2-3; D not certain. The germline V gene encodes CDR1 MNHEY and CDR2 SVGAGI. The V end was cut by 6 bases, the J end by 4 bases, with 8 bases between. The length of the CDR3 is 12 residues.